The 14 T cell receptor beta chains below were found in one sample sequenced in a study of vaccination and CD4 T cells after COVID-19. The Oncomine TCR Beta short-read assay sequenced DNA from cultured CD4+ T cells. TCRdb recomputed calls from the PCR reads with MiXCR, one row per CDR3 protein. The table lists 20,000 to 25,000 distinct CDR3 sequences, more than 30% of them singletons. No antigens are known for them. The sample's time point: late sampling 161 to 241 days after vaccination in a few convalescent patients. This sample's treatment: approximately 11-day PBMC culture with coronavirus spike peptide pools or control peptides (ViraFEST assay). The specimen comprised CD4+ T cells from blood, cultured in vitro, sampled about 7 months after SARS-CoV-2 vaccination. The receptors stem from a human donor who had recovered from COVID-19.

The chain combines TRBV7-2 with TRBJ1-2, with unresolved D. In germline, CDR1 is SGHTA, CDR2 FQGNSA. This CDR3 has 14 amino acids. V lost 6 bases and J lost 4, with 15 bases in between. Here the CDR3 DNA reads TGTGCCAGCAGACCAGCTGCTTCAGGCTATGGCTACACCTTC. Translating it yields CASRPAASGYGYTF.

This clonotype was picked up a small number of times. The chain uses TRBV19 and TRBJ1-5, with TRBD1 matching 8 bases. This CDR3 spans 19 amino acids. Germline trimming cut 1 base from V and 4 bases from J; bases unmatched to any gene: 15. CDR1 and CDR2 (germline): LNHDA, SQIVND (reference sequence). CDR3 residues: CASSIGGTGPIGQNQPQHF. CDR3 sequence (DNA): TGTGCCAGTAGTATAGGTGGGACAGGCCCCATCGGACAGAATCAGCCCCAGCATTTT.

V usage is TRBV6-2 or TRBV6-3 and J usage is TRBJ2-5; possible D gene TRBD1, 6 bases. V lost 9 bases to trimming and J lost 1 base, with 15 bases between them. The CDR3 spans 14 residues. Looked up from germline, CDR1 is MNHEY and CDR2 is SVGEGT. The CDR3 loop reads CASYPLGGQETQYF. Here the CDR3 DNA reads TGTGCCAGTTACCCCCTAGGGGGCCAAGAGACCCAGTACTTC.

Remarks on this clonotype: A read error may account for a junction end that differs from germline. J is TRBJ2-5 and V is TRBV11-1, with TRBD2 identical over 9 bases. CDR3 length: 15 residues. The germline V gene encodes CDR1 SGHAT and CDR2 FQDESV (reference sequence). CDR3 protein: CANSLDPSGKETQYF. The CDR3 DNA follows: TGTGCCAACAGCTTAGATCCTAGCGGGAAAGAGACCCAGTACTTC. Full variable domain (rest looked up from reference TRBV11-1 and TRBJ2-5): EAEVAQSPRYKITEKSQAVAFWCDPISGHATLYWYRQILGQGPELLVQFQDESVVDDSQLPKDRFSAERLKGVDSTLKIQPAELGDSAMYLCANSLDPSGKETQYFGPGTRLLVL.

The CDR3 bases are TGCAGTGCTAGAGACCCTAGCGGGAGTCCCGAGCAGTACTTC. This sequence encodes CSARDPSGSPEQYF. This chain connects TRBV20-1 to TRBJ2-7, with 10 bases lining up with TRBD2. V shed 0 bases and J 6 bases; nucleotides not matched to a gene: 5. Germline V CDR1 and CDR2: DFQATT, SNEGSKA (reference sequence). The CDR3 is 14 amino acids.

This clonotype was counted a few times. This chain joins TRBV7-9 and TRBJ1-1; no reliable D call. V was trimmed by 4 bases and J by 2 bases, leaving 8 bases between them. The CDR3 contains 13 residues. The germline gives CDR1 SEHNR, CDR2 FQNEAQ (reference sequence). The CDR3 DNA is TGTGCCAGCAGCTACGACATCAACACTGAAGCTTTCTTT. Amino acids: CASSYDINTEAFF.

Regarding this clonotype: One end of the junction is discordant with germline, which a read error may explain. This chain uses TRBV7-9 with TRBJ2-1, with TRBD1 identical over 9 bases. Germline CDR1 reads SEHNR; CDR2 reads FQNEAQ (reference sequence). This CDR3 is built from 17 residues. CDR3 in amino acids: CASRRTGVKTTYNEQFF. CDR3 nucleotide sequence: TGCGCCAGCAGACGGACAGGGGTCAAGACGACCTACAATGAGCAGTTCTTC.

This clonotype was seen a handful of times. This chain joins TRBV27 and TRBJ1-2, with TRBD1 as a possible D gene (6 bases). The CDR3 has 14 residues. The germline V gene has CDR1 MNHEY and CDR2 SMNVEV (reference sequence). V lost 2 bases to trimming and J lost 8 bases, with 15 bases between them. CDR3 region: CASSLKQGIGGYTF. CDR3 nucleotide sequence: TGTGCCAGCAGTTTAAAACAGGGTATTGGAGGCTACACCTTC.

In its sample, this clonotype was seen a few times. One end of the junction varies from germline; a read error may be responsible. V and J are TRBV7-7 and TRBJ2-7; 10 bases line up with TRBD2. CDR1 and CDR2 from the germline V gene are SSHAT and FNYEAQ (reference sequence). The CDR3 totals 13 residues. CDR3 sequence (DNA): TGTGCTAGCAGCCCGACTAGCGGGCCTCCCAAATACTTC. Encoded protein: CASSPTSGPPKYF.

This rearrangement joins TRBV10-3 to TRBJ2-5; D is uncertain. The CDR3 runs to 12 residues. Germline V CDR1 and CDR2: ENHRY, SYGVKD. The V end was cut by 4 bases, the J end by 2 bases, with 5 bases between. This chain's CDR3 is CAISGQQETQYF. DNA for the CDR3: TGTGCCATCAGTGGCCAACAAGAGACCCAGTACTTC.

V usage is TRBV2 and J usage is TRBJ1-5; D is perhaps TRBD1 (6 bases). Trimming left V 7 bases short and J 2 bases short, with 9 bases between. The CDR3 loop spans 13 amino acids. CDR1 is SNHLY, CDR2 FYNNEI, per germline. This chain's CDR3 is CASKGVGNQPQHF. CDR3 nucleotide sequence: TGTGCCAGCAAGGGGGTTGGCAATCAGCCCCAGCATTTT.

The chain carries TRBV6-5 and TRBJ1-5; D remains unclear. Germline V gene sequence: CDR1 MNHEY, CDR2 SVGAGI. The CDR3 sequence is 16 residues long. V was cut by 4 bases and J by 3 bases, with 16 bases left in between. The CDR3 nucleotides are TGTGCCAGCAGTTCCCAAACCACTAGAGACAATCAGCCCCAGCATTTT. It is translated as CASSSQTTRDNQPQHF.

This chain links TRBV7-9 with TRBJ1-2; 7 nucleotides line up with TRBD1. The CDR3 totals 14 residues. CDR1 SEHNR and CDR2 FQNEAQ come from the germline V gene (reference sequence). Trimming removed 4 bases from V and 8 bases from J; junction bases left unmatched: 10. CDR3 DNA: TGTGCCAGCAGCTATAAACAGGGGACCCGCGGCTACACCTTC. It specifies CASSYKQGTRGYTF.

Only one count was recorded for this clonotype. The chain carries TRBV4-2 and TRBJ2-5; D may be TRBD1 (5 bases). This CDR3 is built from 13 residues. V was clipped by 3 bases and J by 2 bases, with 7 bases between them. The V gene's germline CDR1 is LGHNA and CDR2 YNFKEQ. CDR3 in amino acids: CASSHTGQETQYF. CDR3 DNA sequence: TGTGCCAGCAGCCATACAGGACAAGAGACCCAGTACTTC.